The rows below give T cell receptor beta chains drawn from one sample of a study of OX40 agonist ivuxolimab in advanced cancers. Profiled with immunoSEQ multiplex PCR; TCRdb holds only in-frame clones, not every one. Of 30,000 or so clones in the sample, 70% to 85% were seen once. The material sequenced was CD4+ or CD8+ T cells sorted from blood, taken in a trial of the OX40 agonist ivuxolimab. The receptors here all came from an adult with an advanced solid tumor such as melanoma, head and neck, liver or kidney cancer. Both conserved end residues are part of each CDR3. D genes are given only for firm matches. Clone size is shown for a subset of rows, as once, few, many or a class of expanded clone.

j_call: TRBJ2-1; d_call: TRBD2; v_call: TRBV29-1; clone_size: -; cdr3_aa: CSVRRGHPGLAGDNEQFF; cdr3_nt: TGCAGCGTTCGGCGCGGACATCCGGGACTAGCGGGGGACAATGAGCAGTTCTTC
j_call: TRBJ1-6; d_call: -; v_call: TRBV9; clone_size: few; cdr3_aa: CASRAGAYNSPLHF; cdr3_nt: TGTGCCAGCAGGGCAGGAGCCTATAATTCACCCCTCCACTTT
j_call: TRBJ2-7; d_call: -; v_call: TRBV27; clone_size: few; cdr3_aa: CASRQGSSSYEQYF; cdr3_nt: TGTGCCAGCAGGCAGGGTTCTAGCTCCTACGAGCAGTACTTC
j_call: TRBJ2-5; d_call: -; v_call: TRBV28; clone_size: -; cdr3_aa: CASSLGPETQYF; cdr3_nt: TGTGCCAGCAGTTTAGGGCCGGAGACCCAGTACTTC
j_call: TRBJ2-3; d_call: TRBD2; v_call: TRBV15; clone_size: -; cdr3_aa: CATSRGTRSTDTQYF; cdr3_nt: TGTGCCACCAGCAGAGGGACTAGGAGCACAGATACGCAGTATTTT
j_call: TRBJ2-3; d_call: TRBD2; v_call: TRBV4-1; clone_size: once; cdr3_aa: CASSRVAGDTDTQYF; cdr3_nt: TGCGCCAGCAGCCGCGTAGCGGGGGACACAGATACGCAGTATTTT
j_call: TRBJ2-7; d_call: -; v_call: TRBV15; clone_size: once; cdr3_aa: CATSSNGVLGSEQYF; cdr3_nt: TGTGCCACCAGCAGCAACGGAGTCCTTGGCAGCGAGCAGTACTTC
j_call: TRBJ2-3; d_call: -; v_call: TRBV13; clone_size: -; cdr3_aa: CASTRQGGMDTQYF; cdr3_nt: TGTGCCAGCACTCGACAGGGCGGGATGGATACGCAGTATTTT
j_call: TRBJ1-1; d_call: -; v_call: TRBV7-9; clone_size: -; cdr3_aa: CASSSWGEQAFF; cdr3_nt: TGTGCCAGCAGCTCGTGGGGTGAACAGGCTTTCTTT
j_call: TRBJ2-2; d_call: TRBD2; v_call: TRBV6-5; clone_size: -; cdr3_aa: CASSLGEGGELFF; cdr3_nt: TGTGCCAGCAGTTTAGGGGAGGGCGGGGAGCTGTTTTTT
j_call: TRBJ1-2; d_call: -; v_call: TRBV2; clone_size: -; cdr3_aa: CASSRSTGVADGYTF; cdr3_nt: TGTGCCAGCAGTCGAAGTACAGGCGTGGCGGATGGCTACACCTTC
j_call: TRBJ2-1; d_call: TRBD1; v_call: TRBV10-3; clone_size: few; cdr3_aa: CAIRSDRGNEQFF; cdr3_nt: TGTGCCATCAGATCGGACAGGGGCAATGAGCAGTTCTTC
j_call: TRBJ2-3; d_call: -; v_call: TRBV7-2; clone_size: -; cdr3_aa: CASSYALSTDTQYF; cdr3_nt: TGTGCCAGCAGCTATGCGTTAAGCACAGATACGCAGTATTTT
j_call: TRBJ2-5; d_call: TRBD2; v_call: TRBV27; clone_size: -; cdr3_aa: CASHGGQETQYF; cdr3_nt: TGTGCCAGCCACGGGGGGCAAGAGACCCAGTACTTC
j_call: TRBJ2-1; d_call: TRBD1; v_call: TRBV6-5; clone_size: -; cdr3_aa: CASTSGQGANEQFF; cdr3_nt: TGTGCCAGCACCTCAGGACAGGGGGCAAATGAGCAGTTCTTC
j_call: TRBJ2-1; d_call: TRBD1; v_call: TRBV12-5; clone_size: -; cdr3_aa: CASGPGTGFGNEQFF; cdr3_nt: TGTGCTAGTGGCCCCGGGACAGGGTTCGGCAATGAGCAGTTCTTC